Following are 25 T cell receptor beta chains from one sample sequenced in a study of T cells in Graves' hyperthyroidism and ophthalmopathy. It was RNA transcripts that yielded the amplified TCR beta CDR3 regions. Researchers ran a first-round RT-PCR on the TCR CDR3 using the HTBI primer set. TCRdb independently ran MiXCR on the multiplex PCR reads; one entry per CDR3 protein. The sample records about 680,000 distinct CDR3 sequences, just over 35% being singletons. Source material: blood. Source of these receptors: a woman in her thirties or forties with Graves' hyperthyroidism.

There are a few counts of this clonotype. The CDR3 nucleotides read TGTGCCAGCAGCTTAGTAACGGCGGGGGGCGGGGAGACCCAGTACTTC. Protein: CASSLVTAGGGETQYF. The chain carries TRBV7-2 and TRBJ2-5; 8 positions agree with TRBD2. Germline CDR1 is SGHTA and CDR2 is FQGNSA. The CDR3 extends over 16 amino acids. With V trimmed by 1 base and J by 5 bases, 9 bases remained unmatched. Using reference TRBV7-2 and TRBJ2-5 for the parts outside the CDR3, the full variable domain is GAGVSQSPSNKVTEKGKDVELRCDPISGHTALYWYRQSLGQGLEFLIYFQGNSAPDKSGLPSDRFSAERTGGSVSTLTIQRTQQEDSAVYLCASSLVTAGGGETQYFGPGTRLLVL.

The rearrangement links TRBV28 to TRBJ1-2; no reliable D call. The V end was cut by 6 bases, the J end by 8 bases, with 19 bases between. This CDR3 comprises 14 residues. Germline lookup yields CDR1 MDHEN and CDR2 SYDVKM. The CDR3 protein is CASRPISPIGGYTF. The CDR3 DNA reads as TGTGCCAGCAGACCGATATCCCCAATAGGGGGCTACACCTTC.

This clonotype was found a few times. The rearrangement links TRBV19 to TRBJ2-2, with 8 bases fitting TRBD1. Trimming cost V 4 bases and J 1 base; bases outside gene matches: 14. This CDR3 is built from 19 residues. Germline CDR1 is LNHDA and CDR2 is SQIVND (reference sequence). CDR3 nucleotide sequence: TGTGCCAGTAGTAAGGCGCTATCTCAGGGGGCGCGGAACACCGGGGAGCTGTTTTTT. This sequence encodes CASSKALSQGARNTGELFF. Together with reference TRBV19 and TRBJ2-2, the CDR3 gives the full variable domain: DGGITQSPKYLFRKEGQNVTLSCEQNLNHDAMYWYRQDPGQGLRLIYYSQIVNDFQKGDIAEGYSVSREKKESFPLTVTSAQKNPTAFYLCASSKALSQGARNTGELFFGEGSRLTVL.

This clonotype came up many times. The CDR3, as DNA: TGTGCCAGCAGCGTGACAATTACGACGAACACCGGGGAGCTGTTTTTT. This encodes CASSVTITTNTGELFF. The genes are TRBV9 and TRBJ2-2, with no clear D. The germline V and J ends were trimmed by 2 bases and 0 bases, with 11 bases remaining between them. The CDR3 covers 16 residues. CDR1 and CDR2 from the germline V gene are SGDLS and YYNGEE.

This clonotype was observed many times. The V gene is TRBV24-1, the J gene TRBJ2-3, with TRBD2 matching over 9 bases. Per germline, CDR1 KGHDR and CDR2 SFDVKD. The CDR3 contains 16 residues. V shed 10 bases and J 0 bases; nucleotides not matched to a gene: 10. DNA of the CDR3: TGTGCCACTCAGGCGGGAGGGCCCGCGAGCACAGATACGCAGTATTTT. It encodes CATQAGGPASTDTQYF.

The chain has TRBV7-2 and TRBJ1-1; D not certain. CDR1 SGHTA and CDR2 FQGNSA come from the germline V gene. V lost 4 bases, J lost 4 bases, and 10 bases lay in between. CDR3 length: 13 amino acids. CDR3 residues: CASSSNRSTEAFF. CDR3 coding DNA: TGTGCCAGCAGCTCGAACCGCAGCACTGAAGCTTTCTTT.

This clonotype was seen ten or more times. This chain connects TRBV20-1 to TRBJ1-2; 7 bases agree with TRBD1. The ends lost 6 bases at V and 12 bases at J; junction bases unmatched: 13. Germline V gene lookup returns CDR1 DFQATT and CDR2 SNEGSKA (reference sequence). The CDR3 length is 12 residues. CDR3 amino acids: CSAKGQGGLNTF. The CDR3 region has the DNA TGCAGTGCGAAGGGGCAGGGGGGGTTGAACACCTTC.

In DNA, the CDR3 is TGCAGCGTTGTAGCCGGACGCGGGGAAAAACTGTTTTTT. Its protein product is CSVVAGRGEKLFF. The chain employs TRBV29-1 and TRBJ1-4; D gene uncertain. Trimming pared 4 bases from V and 8 bases from J, leaving 14 bases between. This CDR3 region has 13 residues. In germline, CDR1 is SQVTM, CDR2 ANQGSEA.

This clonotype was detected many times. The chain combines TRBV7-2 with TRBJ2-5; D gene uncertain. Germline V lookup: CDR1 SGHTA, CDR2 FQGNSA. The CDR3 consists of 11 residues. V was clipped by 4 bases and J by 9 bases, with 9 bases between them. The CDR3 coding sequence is TGTGCCAGCAGCTCCTTCGTGGCCCAGTACTTC. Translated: CASSSFVAQYF.

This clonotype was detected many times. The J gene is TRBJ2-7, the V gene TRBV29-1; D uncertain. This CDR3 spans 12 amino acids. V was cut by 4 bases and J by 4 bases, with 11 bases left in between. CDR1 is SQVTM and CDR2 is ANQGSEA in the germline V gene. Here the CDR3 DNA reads TGCAGCGTTGTAGGCCAAGTTTACGAGCAGTACTTC. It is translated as CSVVGQVYEQYF.

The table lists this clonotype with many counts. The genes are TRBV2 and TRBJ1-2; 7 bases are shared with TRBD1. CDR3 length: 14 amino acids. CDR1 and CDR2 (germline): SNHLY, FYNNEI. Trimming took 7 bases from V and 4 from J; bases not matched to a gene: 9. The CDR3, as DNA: TGTGCCAGCATCGGACAGGCCGCTAGCTATGGCTACACCTTC. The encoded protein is CASIGQAASYGYTF.

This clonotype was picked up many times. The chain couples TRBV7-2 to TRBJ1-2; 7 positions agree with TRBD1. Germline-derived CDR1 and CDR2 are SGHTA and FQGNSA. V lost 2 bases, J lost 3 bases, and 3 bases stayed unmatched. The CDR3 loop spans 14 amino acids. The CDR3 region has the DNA TGTGCCAGCAGCTTATCGACAGGGTACTATGGCTACACCTTC. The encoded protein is CASSLSTGYYGYTF.

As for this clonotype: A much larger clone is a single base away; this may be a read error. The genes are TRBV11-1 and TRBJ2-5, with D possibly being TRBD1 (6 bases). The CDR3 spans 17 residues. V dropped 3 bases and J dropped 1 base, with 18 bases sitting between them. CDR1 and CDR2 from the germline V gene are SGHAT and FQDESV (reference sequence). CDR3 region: CASSFLPGHLIQETQYF. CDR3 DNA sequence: TGTGCCAGCAGCTTTCTTCCGGGACACCTAATCCAAGAGACCCAGTACTTC.

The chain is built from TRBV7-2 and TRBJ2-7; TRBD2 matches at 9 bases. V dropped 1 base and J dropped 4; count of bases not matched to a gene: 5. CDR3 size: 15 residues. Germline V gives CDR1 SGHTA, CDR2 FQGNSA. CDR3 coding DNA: TGTGCCAGCAGCTTAGGGGTAGCGGGGGTTTACGAGCAGTACTTC. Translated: CASSLGVAGVYEQYF.

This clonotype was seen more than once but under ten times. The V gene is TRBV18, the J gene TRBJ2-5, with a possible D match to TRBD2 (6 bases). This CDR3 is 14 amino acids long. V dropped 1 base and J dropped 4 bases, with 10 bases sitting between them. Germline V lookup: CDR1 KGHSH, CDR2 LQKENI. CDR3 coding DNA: TGTGCCAGCTCACCACGTTCTAGCGCAGAGACCCAGTACTTC. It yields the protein CASSPRSSAETQYF.

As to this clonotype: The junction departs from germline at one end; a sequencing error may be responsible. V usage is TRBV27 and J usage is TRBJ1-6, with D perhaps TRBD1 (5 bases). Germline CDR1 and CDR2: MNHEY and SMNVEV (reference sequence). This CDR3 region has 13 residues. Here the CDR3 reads CASSFAGYSPLHF. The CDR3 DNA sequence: TGTGCCAGCAGTTTCGCAGGGTATTCGCCCCTCCACTTT.

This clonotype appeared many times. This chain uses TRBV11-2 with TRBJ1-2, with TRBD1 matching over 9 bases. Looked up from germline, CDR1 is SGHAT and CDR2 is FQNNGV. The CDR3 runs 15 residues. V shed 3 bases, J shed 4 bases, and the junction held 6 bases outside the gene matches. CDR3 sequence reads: CASSLGTGISYGYTF. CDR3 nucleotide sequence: TGTGCCAGCAGCTTGGGGACAGGGATCAGCTATGGCTACACCTTC. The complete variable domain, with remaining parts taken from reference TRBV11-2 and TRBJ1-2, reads EAGVAQSPRYKIIEKRQSVAFWCNPISGHATLYWYQQILGQGPKLLIQFQNNGVVDDSQLPKDRFSAERLKGVDSTLKIQPAKLEDSAVYLCASSLGTGISYGYTFGSGTRLTVV.

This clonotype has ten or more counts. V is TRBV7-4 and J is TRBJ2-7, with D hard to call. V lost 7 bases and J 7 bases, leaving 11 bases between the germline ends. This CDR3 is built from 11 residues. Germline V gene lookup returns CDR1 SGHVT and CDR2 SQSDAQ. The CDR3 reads CASKVALEQYF. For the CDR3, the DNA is TGTGCCAGCAAAGTCGCTTTGGAGCAGTACTTC. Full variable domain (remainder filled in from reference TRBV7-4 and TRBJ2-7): GAGVSQSPRYKVAKRGRDVALRCDSISGHVTLYWYRQTLGQGSEVLTYSQSDAQRDKSGRPSGRFSAERPERSVSTLKIQRTEQGDSAVYLCASKVALEQYFGPGTRLTVT.

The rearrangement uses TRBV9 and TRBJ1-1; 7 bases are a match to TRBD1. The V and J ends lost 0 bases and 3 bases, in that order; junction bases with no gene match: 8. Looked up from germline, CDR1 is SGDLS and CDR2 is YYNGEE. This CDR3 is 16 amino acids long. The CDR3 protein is CASSVAGSGGDTEAFF. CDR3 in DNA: TGTGCCAGCAGCGTAGCTGGATCAGGGGGGGACACTGAAGCTTTCTTT.

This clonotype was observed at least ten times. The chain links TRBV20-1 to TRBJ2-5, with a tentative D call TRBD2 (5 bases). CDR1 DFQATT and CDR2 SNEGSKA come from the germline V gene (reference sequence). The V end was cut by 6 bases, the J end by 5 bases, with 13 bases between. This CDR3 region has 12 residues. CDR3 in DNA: TGCAGTGCAGGCGGGTATGGGGAGACCCAGTACTTC. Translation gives CSAGGYGETQYF.

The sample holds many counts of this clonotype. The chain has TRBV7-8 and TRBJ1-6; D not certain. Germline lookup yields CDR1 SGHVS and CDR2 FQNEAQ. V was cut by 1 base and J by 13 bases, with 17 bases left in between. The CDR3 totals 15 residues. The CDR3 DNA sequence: TGTGCCAGCAGCTTAGGAAGGACCGGCGGTATCCCCCTCCACTTT. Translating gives CASSLGRTGGIPLHF.

The CDR3 nucleotides read TGTGCCATCAGTGAGCTGGCAGGGGGCGCCCTCACTGAAGCTTTCTTT. This translates into CAISELAGGALTEAFF. V gene TRBV10-3 combines with J gene TRBJ1-1; 8 nucleotides line up with TRBD1. The germline CDR1 and CDR2 sequences are ENHRY and SYGVKD. This CDR3 contains 16 residues. The junction had 9 bases not matched to a gene; V was cut back by 2 bases and J by 4 bases.

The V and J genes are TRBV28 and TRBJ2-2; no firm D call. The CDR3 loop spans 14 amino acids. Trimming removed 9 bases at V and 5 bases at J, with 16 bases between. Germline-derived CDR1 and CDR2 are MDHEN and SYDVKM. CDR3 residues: CASNRRDATGELFF. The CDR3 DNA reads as TGTGCCAGTAACCGTCGAGACGCTACCGGGGAGCTGTTTTTT.

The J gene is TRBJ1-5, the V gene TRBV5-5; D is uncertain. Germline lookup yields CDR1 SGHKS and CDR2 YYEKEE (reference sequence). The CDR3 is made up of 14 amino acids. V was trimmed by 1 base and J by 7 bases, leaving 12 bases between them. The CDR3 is CASSLKSAGQPQHF. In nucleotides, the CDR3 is TGTGCCAGCAGCTTGAAGTCCGCAGGACAGCCCCAGCATTTT.

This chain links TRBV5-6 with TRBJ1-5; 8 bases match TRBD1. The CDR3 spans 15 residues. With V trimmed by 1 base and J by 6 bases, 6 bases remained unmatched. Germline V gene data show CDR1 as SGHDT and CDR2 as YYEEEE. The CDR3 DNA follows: TGTGCCAGCAGCTTGTTGACAGGGGCGAGTCAGCCCCAGCATTTT. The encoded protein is CASSLLTGASQPQHF.